The 32 T cell receptor beta chains given below trace back to one sample, sequenced in a study of Graves' ophthalmopathy and Graves' hyperthyroidism. The authors amplified TCR beta CDR3 regions, and they did so from RNA transcripts for repertoire sequencing. A first-round RT-PCR used HTBI primers, followed by a second-round multiplex PCR. TCRdb re-called the multiplex PCR reads with MiXCR, one entry per CDR3 protein. The sample lists just over 400,000 distinct CDR3 sequences, over 20% occurring once. Sequencing was done on a sample of peripheral blood. The receptors derive from a woman under 30 with stable Graves' hyperthyroidism.

This clonotype appeared many times. This chain links TRBV4-3 with TRBJ2-7; D call uncertain. The CDR3 has 16 residues. The V end lost 0 bases, the J end lost 2 bases, and 14 bases lay between the germline ends. Germline values: CDR1 LGHNA, CDR2 YSLEER. The CDR3: CASSQDTYFGAYEQYF. The CDR3 DNA reads as TGCGCCAGCAGCCAAGATACCTATTTCGGAGCCTACGAGCAGTACTTC.

In this sample, this clonotype turned up many times. The gene calls are TRBV10-3 and TRBJ2-7; 10 nucleotides align to TRBD2. The length of the CDR3 is 13 residues. The germline V gene has CDR1 ENHRY and CDR2 SYGVKD. With V trimmed by 6 bases and J by 2 bases, 1 base remained unmatched. CDR3 amino acids: CAIRGTSAYEQYF. Here the CDR3 DNA reads TGTGCCATCAGGGGGACTAGCGCCTACGAGCAGTACTTC.

This clonotype was picked up many times. This sequence joins TRBV7-2 and TRBJ1-5, with a weak D call TRBD1 (5 bases). This CDR3 spans 14 amino acids. Germline-derived CDR1 and CDR2 are SGHTA and FQGNSA. Trimming pared 6 bases from V and 0 bases from J, leaving 9 bases between. This CDR3 reads CASRFGGSNQPQHF. The DNA of the CDR3 is TGTGCCAGCAGGTTCGGGGGTAGCAATCAGCCCCAGCATTTT.

This chain joins TRBV20-1 and TRBJ1-5, with 9 bases that match TRBD1. The germline V gene has CDR1 DFQATT and CDR2 SNEGSKA (reference sequence). Germline trimming cut 1 base from V and 5 bases from J; bases unmatched to any gene: 9. The CDR3 is 16 residues long. CDR3 region: CSARVADRGDHQPQHF. CDR3 coding DNA: TGCAGTGCTAGAGTAGCGGACAGGGGAGACCATCAGCCCCAGCATTTT.

This clonotype was seen only once. Here the CDR3 DNA reads TGTGCCACCAGCAGCTCCGGGACAGGGGGAAGGTATGGCTACACCTTC. Its protein product is CATSSSGTGGRYGYTF. J is TRBJ1-2 and V is TRBV15; 11 bases match TRBD1. V lost 3 bases and J lost 5; bases outside the gene matches: 8. CDR1 and CDR2 from the germline V gene are LNHNV and YYDKDF (reference sequence). The CDR3 is 16 residues long.

This clonotype was seen only a few times. V is TRBV12-3 or TRBV12-4 and J is TRBJ2-7, with 7 bases fitting TRBD1. J lost 3 bases, V lost 1 base, and 6 bases had no gene match. The CDR3 extends over 15 amino acids. The CDR3 loop reads CASSLVGGTHYEQYF. The CDR3 bases are TGTGCCAGCAGTTTAGTAGGGGGCACCCACTACGAGCAGTACTTC.

The V and J genes are TRBV6-1 and TRBJ2-7; no clear D gene. This CDR3 region has 14 residues. The V and J ends lost 6 bases and 6 bases respectively, with 18 bases between them. CDR1 and CDR2 from the germline V gene are MNHNS and SASEGT. The CDR3 sequence is CASRRDNLTPEQYF. Here the CDR3 DNA reads TGTGCCAGCAGAAGAGACAACCTCACGCCCGAGCAGTACTTC.

This clonotype was recorded many times. This sequence joins TRBV20-1 and TRBJ2-6; D not resolved. This CDR3 contains 15 residues. Germline lookup yields CDR1 DFQATT and CDR2 SNEGSKA (reference sequence). The ends were cut back, 0 bases at V and 1 base at J, with 7 bases in the middle. CDR3 coding DNA: TGCAGTGCTAGAGACCCGGCTTCTGGGGCCAACGTCCTGACTTTC. Its translation: CSARDPASGANVLTF.

This clonotype was observed many times. The chain recombines TRBV20-1 with TRBJ2-5; D call uncertain. Germline values: CDR1 DFQATT, CDR2 SNEGSKA (reference sequence). The CDR3 sequence is 12 residues long. Trimming pared 3 bases from V and 1 base from J, leaving 6 bases between. CDR3: CSARLLQETQYF. DNA for the CDR3: TGCAGTGCTAGGCTACTCCAAGAGACCCAGTACTTC.

This clonotype was seen many times. The chain employs TRBV27 and TRBJ2-5; 12 positions agree with TRBD1. V shed 6 bases and J 4 bases; nucleotides not matched to a gene: 3. The length of the CDR3 is 14 residues. CDR1 and CDR2 (germline): MNHEY, SMNVEV (reference sequence). CDR3 sequence reads: CASRGQGAGETQYF. The CDR3, as DNA: TGTGCCAGCAGGGGACAGGGGGCGGGAGAGACCCAGTACTTC.

This clonotype was seen repeatedly, ten times or more. The rearrangement links TRBV28 to TRBJ1-3; TRBD1 might be the D (5 bases). This CDR3 spans 15 amino acids. With 8 bases removed from V and 1 base from J, the gap between germline ends came to 15 bases. Germline V gene data show CDR1 as MDHEN and CDR2 as SYDVKM. The CDR3 loop is CASLTAEASGNTIYF. DNA for the CDR3: TGTGCCAGCCTGACAGCGGAGGCTTCTGGAAACACCATATATTTT.

This clonotype was seen at least ten times. This sequence joins TRBV4-1 and TRBJ1-1; 7 nucleotides line up with TRBD1. The trim removed 1 base at V and 2 bases at J, leaving 7 bases unmatched. Germline lookup yields CDR1 MGHRA and CDR2 YSYEKL. This CDR3 is 16 amino acids long. The CDR3 spells CASSQVPGTDNTEAFF. In nucleotides, the CDR3 is TGCGCCAGCAGCCAAGTCCCCGGGACAGATAACACTGAAGCTTTCTTT.

Concerning this clonotype itself: Without the conserved terminal phenylalanine or tryptophan, this CDR3 likely stems from a read error. The genes are TRBV5-1 and TRBJ1-5; D not certain. The CDR3 sequence is 15 residues long. V was cut by 2 bases and J by 5 bases, with 14 bases left in between. CDR1 is SGHRS, CDR2 YFSETQ, per germline. DNA of the CDR3: TGCGCCAGCAGCTTATCGGGAGCTGCGCATCAGCCCCAGCATTAT. Its translation is CASSLSGAAHQPQHY.

V gene TRBV5-1 combines with J gene TRBJ1-2; D not certain. The V gene's germline CDR1 is SGHRS and CDR2 YFSETQ. The CDR3 loop spans 13 amino acids. Trimming shortened V by 4 bases and J by 3 bases, and 10 bases separated the two germline ends. The CDR3 here is CASSLEPDYGYTF. The CDR3 nucleotides are TGCGCCAGCAGCCTTGAGCCGGACTATGGCTACACCTTC.

This clonotype was counted between two and nine times. A much larger clone is a single base away; this may be a read error. The chain carries TRBV6-2 or TRBV6-3 and TRBJ2-4; 8 nucleotides agree with TRBD1. The CDR3 runs to 14 residues. In germline, CDR1 is MNHEY, CDR2 SVGEGT. The DNA for the CDR3 is TGTGCCAGCAGTTACTCGACAGGGGTGAACATTAAGTACTTC. It translates to CASSYSTGVNIKYF.

This clonotype was seen repeatedly, ten times or more. This chain joins TRBV2 and TRBJ1-1; no reliable D call. V was pared by 7 bases and J by 0 bases, with 12 bases between. Germline CDR1 is SNHLY and CDR2 is FYNNEI. This CDR3 comprises 14 residues. The CDR3 DNA sequence: TGTGCCAGCACCTGGGTGGGGATGAACACTGAAGCTTTCTTT. Translated: CASTWVGMNTEAFF.

This clonotype has only a few counts. The V gene is TRBV30, the J gene TRBJ1-1, with D maybe TRBD1 (6 bases). V was cut by 0 bases and J by 4 bases, with 9 bases left in between. This CDR3 region has 13 residues. Germline loops: CDR1 GTSNPN, CDR2 SVGIG (reference sequence). The CDR3 reads CAWSVGGPTEAFF. CDR3 in DNA: TGTGCCTGGAGTGTGGGGGGGCCCACTGAAGCTTTCTTT.

About this clonotype: The CDR3 end shows no conserved phenylalanine or tryptophan, and so a read error is likely. No DNA is shown, since the ends of the CDR3 on it are uncertain; the CDR3 is the one TCRdb lists. V and J are TRBV6-1 and TRBJ1-1; whether TRBD1, the table's D call, matches the DNA was not checked. CDR1 and CDR2 (germline): MNHNS, SASEGT. The CDR3 spans 13 residues, counting both ends. CDR3: CASSERTGAVAVV.

This clonotype appeared many times. One end of the junction does not line up with germline, which may come from a read error. V usage is TRBV6-1 and J usage is TRBJ2-2, with TRBD2 identical over 13 bases. Germline V lookup: CDR1 MNHNS, CDR2 SASEGT. The CDR3 is 15 amino acids. The CDR3 is CASSGLAGVPGELFF. In DNA, the CDR3 is TGCGCCAGCAGTGGACTAGCGGGAGTACCCGGGGAGCTGTTTTTT.

The sample holds a few counts of this clonotype. This rearrangement joins TRBV6-1 to TRBJ2-5; TRBD1 or TRBD2 may be the D gene (5 bases each). V was clipped by 5 bases and J by 3 bases, with 19 bases between them. The CDR3 has 16 amino acids. Germline V CDR1 and CDR2: MNHNS, SASEGT. The CDR3 nucleotides read TGTGCCAGCAGTCGAATCTGGGGGACGTCTGAAGAGACCCAGTACTTC. This sequence encodes CASSRIWGTSEETQYF.

This clonotype has at least ten counts. The rearrangement joins TRBV20-1 to TRBJ1-6; tentatively, D is TRBD1 (6 bases). The CDR3 consists of 13 residues. The germline gives CDR1 DFQATT, CDR2 SNEGSKA (reference sequence). V dropped 6 bases and J dropped 9 bases, with 15 bases sitting between them. CDR3 nucleotide sequence: TGCAGTGCCCTGTGGGGGGCGTCTTCACCCCTCCACTTT. This encodes CSALWGASSPLHF.

This chain joins TRBV11-2 and TRBJ2-2; 9 nucleotides match TRBD1. The trim removed 7 bases at V and 3 bases at J, leaving 6 bases unmatched. CDR1 is SGHAT and CDR2 is FQNNGV in the germline V gene. The CDR3 has 15 amino acids. CDR3 bases: TGTGCCAGCATCCGGGACAGGGATGACACCGGGGAGCTGTTTTTT. Its translation is CASIRDRDDTGELFF.

This clonotype has a handful of counts. The chain recombines TRBV13 with TRBJ1-5; D gene unclear. CDR3 size: 13 residues. V lost 5 bases to trimming and J lost 11 bases, with 16 bases between them. Germline assignment: CDR1 PRHDT and CDR2 FYEKMQ (reference sequence). Here the CDR3 reads CASSLQAGGAQHF. In DNA, the CDR3 is TGTGCCAGCAGCCTCCAAGCTGGTGGGGCCCAGCATTTT.

This clonotype came up many times. The V gene is TRBV20-1, the J gene TRBJ1-1, with TRBD1 identical over 8 bases. This CDR3 has 15 amino acids. Per germline, CDR1 DFQATT and CDR2 SNEGSKA (reference sequence). V lost 1 base to trimming and J lost 1 base; unmatched junction nucleotides: 5. CDR3 coding DNA: TGCAGTGCTAGAGGTTGGGACAGGAGGAACACTGAAGCTTTCTTT. Translation gives CSARGWDRRNTEAFF.

This sequence joins TRBV12-3 or TRBV12-4 and TRBJ2-5, with D perhaps matching TRBD1 (5 bases). Trimming stripped 1 base from V and 13 bases from J, with 10 bases between. The CDR3 runs to 11 residues. The CDR3 DNA sequence: TGTGCCAGCAGTTTAGACAGGCTCCCGTACTTC. It codes for CASSLDRLPYF.

This clonotype has ten or more counts. The CDR3 loop is CASSSTGLADQETQYF. DNA of the CDR3: TGTGCCAGCAGCTCGACAGGGTTGGCTGATCAAGAGACCCAGTACTTC. V and J are TRBV11-2 and TRBJ2-5; TRBD1 agrees at 7 bases. The trim removed 4 bases at V and 2 bases at J, leaving 10 bases unmatched. The CDR3 runs 16 residues. Germline loops: CDR1 SGHAT, CDR2 FQNNGV.

The rearrangement uses TRBV30 and TRBJ1-5; TRBD1 might be the D (6 bases). The CDR3 totals 16 residues. The V gene lost 0 bases and the J gene lost 6 bases, with 18 bases spanning the gap. Per the germline V gene, CDR1 is GTSNPN and CDR2 is SVGIG (reference sequence). CDR3 DNA sequence: TGTGCCTGGAGTGTATCGGGGGCACCTTTCCGTCAGCCCCAGCATTTT. Its protein is CAWSVSGAPFRQPQHF.

Turning to this clonotype: A much larger clone differs by one base, so this may be a read error. The gene calls are TRBV12-3 or TRBV12-4 and TRBJ1-5, with TRBD1 identical over 9 bases. CDR3 length equals 15 residues. The trim removed 6 bases at V and 11 bases at J, leaving 14 bases unmatched. The CDR3 sequence: CASSPSGQGLGAQHF. The CDR3 DNA sequence: TGTGCCAGCAGCCCCTCGGGACAGGGACTAGGGGCCCAGCATTTT.

Ten or more counts support this clonotype. This rearrangement joins TRBV20-1 to TRBJ2-7; D is perhaps TRBD1 (5 bases). The CDR3 runs to 13 residues. Germline V lookup: CDR1 DFQATT, CDR2 SNEGSKA (reference sequence). V was trimmed by 6 bases and J by 4 bases, leaving 16 bases between them. CDR3 protein: CSAPGRALYEQYF. DNA of the CDR3: TGCAGTGCCCCCGGCAGGGCGTTGTACGAGCAGTACTTC.

This clonotype was found a few times. This chain connects TRBV11-2 to TRBJ2-7; TRBD1 matches 8 bases. The germline CDR1 and CDR2 sequences are SGHAT and FQNNGV. The V and J ends lost 4 bases and 0 bases, in that order; junction bases with no gene match: 11. CDR3 size: 17 residues. CDR3 sequence: CASSSRPGQGHSYEQYF. CDR3 nucleotides: TGTGCCAGCAGCTCGAGGCCCGGACAGGGACACTCCTACGAGCAGTACTTC. The full variable domain, rest sourced from reference TRBV11-2 and TRBJ2-7, is EAGVAQSPRYKIIEKRQSVAFWCNPISGHATLYWYQQILGQGPKLLIQFQNNGVVDDSQLPKDRFSAERLKGVDSTLKIQPAKLEDSAVYLCASSSRPGQGHSYEQYFGPGTRLTVT.

CDR3 DNA: TGTGCCACCAGTGAGTACACAGGCTCTGGGGCCAACGTCCTGACTTTC. Amino acid sequence: CATSEYTGSGANVLTF. The V gene is TRBV24-1, the J gene TRBJ2-6; possible D gene TRBD1, 5 bases. With 4 bases removed from V and 0 bases from J, the gap between germline ends came to 9 bases. The CDR3 runs to 16 residues. CDR1 and CDR2 (germline): KGHDR, SFDVKD.

This clonotype was detected ten times or more. The junction shows a germline mismatch at one end, possibly a read error. The chain joins TRBV27 to TRBJ1-2; D is perhaps TRBD1 (5 bases). CDR3 length: 13 residues. Germline V gives CDR1 MNHEY, CDR2 SMNVEV (reference sequence). The CDR3 DNA sequence: TGTGCCAGCAGTCCGCGGGACGCGCGACGGCTACACTTC. Residues: CASSPRDARRLHF.